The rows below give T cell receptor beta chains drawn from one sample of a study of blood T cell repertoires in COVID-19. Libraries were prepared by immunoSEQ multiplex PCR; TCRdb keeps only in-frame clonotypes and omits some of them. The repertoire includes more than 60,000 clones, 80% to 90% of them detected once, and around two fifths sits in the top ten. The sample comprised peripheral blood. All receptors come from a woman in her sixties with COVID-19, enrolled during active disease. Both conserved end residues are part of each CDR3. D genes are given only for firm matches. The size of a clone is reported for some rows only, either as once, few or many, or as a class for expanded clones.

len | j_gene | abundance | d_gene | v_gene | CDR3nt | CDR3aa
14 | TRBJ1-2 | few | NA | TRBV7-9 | TGTGCCAGCAGCTTAGCATTGGCAAACTATGGCTACACCTTC | CASSLALANYGYTF
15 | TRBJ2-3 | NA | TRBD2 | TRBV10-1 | TGCGCCAGCAGCTGGGAGCGGGAGGGCGCAGATACGCAGTATTTT | CASSWEREGADTQYF
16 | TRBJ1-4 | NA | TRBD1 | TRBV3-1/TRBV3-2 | TGTGCCAGCAGCCAGATGGGAGGACAGGGTAATGAAAAACTGTTTTTT | CASSQMGGQGNEKLFF
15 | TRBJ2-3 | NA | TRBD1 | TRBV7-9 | TGTGCCAGCAGCGCGGGACAGGGGGTCACAGATACGCAGTATTTT | CASSAGQGVTDTQYF
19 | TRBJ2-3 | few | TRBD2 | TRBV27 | TGTGCCAGCTCCTCAGTAGCCCTAGCGGGGGGGCCCGGCACAGATACGCAGTATTTT | CASSSVALAGGPGTDTQYF
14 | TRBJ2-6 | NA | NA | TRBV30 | TGTGCCTGGAGTCGGTGGTCCGGGGCCAACGTCCTGACTTTC | CAWSRWSGANVLTF
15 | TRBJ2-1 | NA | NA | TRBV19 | TGTGCCAGTAGTATAGCGGCTAGCGCAGGGAATGAGCAGTTCTTC | CASSIAASAGNEQFF
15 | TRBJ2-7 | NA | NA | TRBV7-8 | TGTGCCAGCAGCTTAGTGCCGGGAGTCGGGTACGAGCAGTACTTC | CASSLVPGVGYEQYF
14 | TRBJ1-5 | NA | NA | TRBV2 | TGTGCCAGCAGTGAGGACAGCCGGCAGGGGCCCCAGCATTTT | CASSEDSRQGPQHF
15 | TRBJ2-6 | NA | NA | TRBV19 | TGTGCCAGTAACCCGACAGCCTCTGGGGCCAACGTCCTGACTTTC | CASNPTASGANVLTF
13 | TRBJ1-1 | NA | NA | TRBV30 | TGTGCCCGCGCCAGGGTTGGGTGGACTGAAGCTTTCTTT | CARARVGWTEAFF
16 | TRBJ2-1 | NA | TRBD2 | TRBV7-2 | TGTGCCAGCAGCTTAGCCCCTAGCGGCTCCTACAATGAGCAGTTCTTC | CASSLAPSGSYNEQFF
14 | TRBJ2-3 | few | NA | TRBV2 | TGTGCCAGCAGTCCCGAAGCCCGCACAGATACGCAGTATTTT | CASSPEARTDTQYF
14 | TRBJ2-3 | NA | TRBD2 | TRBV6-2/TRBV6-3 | TGTGCCAGCAGCTTAGCGGGGGACACAGATACGCAGTATTTT | CASSLAGDTDTQYF
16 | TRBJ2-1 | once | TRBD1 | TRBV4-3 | TGCGCCAGCAGCCAAGGCCCCGGGACAGGGTCTCATGAGCAGTTCTTC | CASSQGPGTGSHEQFF
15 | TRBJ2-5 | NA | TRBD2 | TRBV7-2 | TGTGCCAGCATCCTATCCCTAGCGGGGGACGAGACCCAGTACTTC | CASILSLAGDETQYF
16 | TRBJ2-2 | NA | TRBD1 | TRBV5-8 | TGTGCCAGCAGCTTGTTTGGCAGGGGGTACACCGGGGAGCTGTTTTTT | CASSLFGRGYTGELFF
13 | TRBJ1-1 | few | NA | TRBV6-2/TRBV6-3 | TGTGCCAGCAGTTACCCCCGAGGACAGGAAGCTTTCTTT | CASSYPRGQEAFF
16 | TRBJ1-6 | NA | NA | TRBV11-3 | TGTGCCAGCAGAATTGGCGGGGGCTCCTATAATTCACCCCTCCACTTT | CASRIGGGSYNSPLHF
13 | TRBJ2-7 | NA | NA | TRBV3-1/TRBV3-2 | TGTGCCAGCAGCGCACAAGGAACGACTGTGCAGTACTTC | CASSAQGTTVQYF
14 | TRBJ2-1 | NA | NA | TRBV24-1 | TGTGCCACCAGTGAGGAGGGCCCCTACAATGAGCAGTTCTTC | CATSEEGPYNEQFF
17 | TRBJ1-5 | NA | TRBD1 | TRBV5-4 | TGTGCCAGCAGCCTGGGTACAGGGGGCGGAGGTAATCAGCCCCAGCATTTT | CASSLGTGGGGNQPQHF
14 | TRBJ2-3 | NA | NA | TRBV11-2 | TGTGCCAGCAGCTTGGACGGACACACAGATACGCAGTATTTT | CASSLDGHTDTQYF
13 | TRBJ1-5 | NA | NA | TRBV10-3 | TGTGCCATCGCGGGGGGGGAGAATCAGCCCCAGCATTTT | CAIAGGENQPQHF
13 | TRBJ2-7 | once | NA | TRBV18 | TGTGCCAGCTCACCACAGGGGGCCTACGAGCAGTACTTC | CASSPQGAYEQYF
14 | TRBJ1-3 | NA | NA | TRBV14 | TGTGCCAGCAGCCAAGAGTATCCTGGAAACACCATATATTTT | CASSQEYPGNTIYF
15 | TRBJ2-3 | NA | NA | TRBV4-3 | TGCGCCAGCAGCCAAGACCCTGGGCTGTCGGATACGCAGTATTTT | CASSQDPGLSDTQYF
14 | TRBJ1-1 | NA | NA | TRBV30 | TGTGCCTGGGGGGGCGATCTGATGAACACTGAAGCTTTCTTT | CAWGGDLMNTEAFF
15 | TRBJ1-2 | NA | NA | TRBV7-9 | TGTGCCAGCAGCCAGGGGCGTAACAGGGCCTATGGCTACACCTTC | CASSQGRNRAYGYTF
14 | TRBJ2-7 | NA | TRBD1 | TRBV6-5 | TGTGCCAGCAGTTTACAGGGGTCGAGCTACGAGCAGTACTTC | CASSLQGSSYEQYF
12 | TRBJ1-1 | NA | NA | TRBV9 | TGTGCCAGCAGCCCAGGACTCACTGAAGCTTTCTTT | CASSPGLTEAFF
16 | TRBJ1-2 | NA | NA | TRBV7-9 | TGTGCCAGCAGCTCTTCATTAACAGAAGCTAACTATGGCTACACCTTC | CASSSSLTEANYGYTF
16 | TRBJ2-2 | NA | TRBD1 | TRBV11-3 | TGTGCCAGCAGCCCAGGACAGGGGTCGGGGACCGGGGAGCTGTTTTTT | CASSPGQGSGTGELFF
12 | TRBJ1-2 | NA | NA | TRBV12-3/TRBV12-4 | TGTGCCAGCAGTTTAGCCAGGGGAGGCTACACCTTC | CASSLARGGYTF
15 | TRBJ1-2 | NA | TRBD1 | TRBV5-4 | TGTGCCAGCAGCTTGAACAGGGGGCTGGGGTATGGCTACACCTTC | CASSLNRGLGYGYTF
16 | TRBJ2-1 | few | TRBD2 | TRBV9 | TGTGCCAGCAGCCCGAGAGCGGGGGGGACCGCCAATGAGCAGTTCTTC | CASSPRAGGTANEQFF
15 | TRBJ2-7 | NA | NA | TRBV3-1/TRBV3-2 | TGTGCCAGCAGCTACCGAGGAGGGGGCGCGAACGAGCAGTACTTC | CASSYRGGGANEQYF
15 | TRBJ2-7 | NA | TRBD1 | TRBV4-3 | TGCGCCAGCAGCCAAGACAGGGGGCCCTCCTACGAGCAGTACTTC | CASSQDRGPSYEQYF
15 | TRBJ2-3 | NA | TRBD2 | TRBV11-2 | TGTGCCAGCAGCTTAATGGCGGGAGCGACAGATACGCAGTATTTT | CASSLMAGATDTQYF
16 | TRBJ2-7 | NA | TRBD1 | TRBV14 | TGTGCCAGCAGCCAAGGGGGGACAGGGAAAGCCTACGAGCAGTACTTC | CASSQGGTGKAYEQYF
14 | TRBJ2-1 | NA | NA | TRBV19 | TGTGCCAGTAGTATCGGTAACTCCTACAATGAGCAGTTCTTC | CASSIGNSYNEQFF
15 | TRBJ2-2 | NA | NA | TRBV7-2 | TGTGCCAGCAGCTTACAGGCAGCGAACACCGGGGAGCTGTTTTTT | CASSLQAANTGELFF
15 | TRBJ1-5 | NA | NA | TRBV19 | TGTGCCAGTAGTGATTACTCGGGGTACAATCAGCCCCAGCATTTT | CASSDYSGYNQPQHF
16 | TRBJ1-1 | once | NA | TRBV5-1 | TGCGCCAGCAGCTTGGGTTTGCGGCAGGGTGGCACTGAAGCTTTCTTT | CASSLGLRQGGTEAFF
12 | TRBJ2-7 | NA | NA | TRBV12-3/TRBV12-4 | TGTGCCAGCAGTTCTCAGGGCTACGAGCAGTACTTC | CASSSQGYEQYF
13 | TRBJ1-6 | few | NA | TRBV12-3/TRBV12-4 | TGTGCCAGCATCCTTGGAGGGAATTCACCCCTCCACTTT | CASILGGNSPLHF
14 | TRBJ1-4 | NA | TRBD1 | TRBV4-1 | TGCGCCAGCAGCCAAGGACAGGGTAATGAAAAACTGTTTTTT | CASSQGQGNEKLFF
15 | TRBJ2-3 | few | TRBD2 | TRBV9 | TGTGCCAGCAGCGTAGGTATAGCGGGGACAGATACGCAGTATTTT | CASSVGIAGTDTQYF
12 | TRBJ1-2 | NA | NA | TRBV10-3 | TGTGCCATCGGTTATACAGACTATGGCTACACCTTC | CAIGYTDYGYTF
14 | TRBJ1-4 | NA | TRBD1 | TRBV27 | TGTGCCAGCCGCCCAGGGGGAGGAGGGGAAAAACTGTTTTTT | CASRPGGGGEKLFF
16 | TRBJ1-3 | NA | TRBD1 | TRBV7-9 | TGTGCCAGCAGCATCCGGACAGGGGGCTCTGGAAACACCATATATTTT | CASSIRTGGSGNTIYF